The T cell receptor (beta chain) under discussion was sequenced for a study of T cell responses to AZD1222 COVID-19 vaccine. The V gene's germline CDR1 is KGHSH and CDR2 LQKENI. Trimming took off 7 bases at V and 8 bases at J, with 15 bases between the two ends. The CDR3 runs 13 residues. TCRdb's copy holds only in-frame clones and misses some; the assay was immunoSEQ multiplex PCR. The sample has about 140,000 clones. This chain links TRBV18 with TRBJ1-3; D remains ambiguous. Sequencing used peripheral blood. The clonotype was recovered from an adult in good health. The CDR3 nucleotides are TGTGCCAGCTTGCCGGGAAGGGCGGACACCATATATTTT. This gives the protein CASLPGRADTIYF.